This record concerns one T cell receptor beta chain sequence. Antigen specificity is unknown. Sequenced material consisted of expressed TCRB transcripts (all of the isolated RNA was reverse transcribed). Assay: immunoSEQ multiplex PCR; the TCRdb copy retains only in-frame clones and omits some. The sample yields about 140,000 clones, about 10% seen once. Germline V gives CDR1 MNHNS, CDR2 SASEGT. Losses at the gene ends were 4 bases for V and 1 base for J; bases not matched to a gene: 9. The CDR3 covers 16 residues. This entry comes from a study of beta chain features in type 1 diabetes. Whole-study context: Cell yields, age and gender were similar between patients and healthy donors. Study observations and caveats: Researchers cautioned that cDNA sequencing could over-represent cells with high TCR expression.

This chain connects TRBV6-1 to TRBJ1-2; 7 bases match TRBD1. Source material: naive CD4+ T cells from blood. The receptor comes from a man younger than 35 in good health. The CDR3 nucleotides read TGTGCCAGCAGTGCATCACAGGGGTCGGGTAACTATGGCTACACCTTC. Its translation: CASSASQGSGNYGYTF.